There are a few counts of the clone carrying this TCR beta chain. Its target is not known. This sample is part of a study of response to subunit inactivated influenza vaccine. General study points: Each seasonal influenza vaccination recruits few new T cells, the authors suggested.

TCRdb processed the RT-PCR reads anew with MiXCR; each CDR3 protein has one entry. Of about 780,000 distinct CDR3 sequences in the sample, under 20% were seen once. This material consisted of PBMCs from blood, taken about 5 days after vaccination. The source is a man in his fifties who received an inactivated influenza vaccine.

CDR3 coding DNA: TGTGCCAGCAGCTCCGTTGCAGGAACTAATTCACCCCTCCACTTT. This gives the protein CASSSVAGTNSPLHF. The chain combines TRBV5-6 with TRBJ1-6; no firm D call. CDR1 is SGHDT and CDR2 is YYEEEE in the germline V gene. There are 15 residues in the CDR3. The V and J ends lost 3 bases and 6 bases respectively, with 13 bases between them. Based on the CDR3 plus reference TRBV5-6 and TRBJ1-6, the full variable domain is DAGVTQSPTHLIKTRGQQVTLRCSPKSGHDTVSWYQQALGQGPQFIFQYYEEEERQRGNFPDRFSGHQFPNYSSELNVNALLLGDSALYLCASSSVAGTNSPLHFGNGTRLTVT.